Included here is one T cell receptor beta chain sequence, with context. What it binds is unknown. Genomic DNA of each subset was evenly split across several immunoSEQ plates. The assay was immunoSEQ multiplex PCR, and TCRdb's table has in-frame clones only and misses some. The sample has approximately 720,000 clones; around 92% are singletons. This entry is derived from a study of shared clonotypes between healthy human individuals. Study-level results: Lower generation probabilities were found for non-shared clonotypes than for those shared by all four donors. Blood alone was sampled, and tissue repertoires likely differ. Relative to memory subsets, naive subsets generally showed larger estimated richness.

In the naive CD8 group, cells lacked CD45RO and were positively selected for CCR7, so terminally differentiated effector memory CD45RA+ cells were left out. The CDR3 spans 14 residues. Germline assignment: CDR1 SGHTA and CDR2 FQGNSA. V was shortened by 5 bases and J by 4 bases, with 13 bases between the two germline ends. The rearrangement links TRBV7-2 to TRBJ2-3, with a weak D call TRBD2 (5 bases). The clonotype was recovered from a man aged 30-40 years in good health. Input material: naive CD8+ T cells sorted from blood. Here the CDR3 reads CASSELLVPDTQYF. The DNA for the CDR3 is TGTGCCAGCAGCGAATTACTAGTCCCAGATACGCAGTATTTT. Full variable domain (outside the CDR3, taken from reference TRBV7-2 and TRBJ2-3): GAGVSQSPSNKVTEKGKDVELRCDPISGHTALYWYRQSLGQGLEFLIYFQGNSAPDKSGLPSDRFSAERTGGSVSTLTIQRTQQEDSAVYLCASSELLVPDTQYFGPGTRLTVL.